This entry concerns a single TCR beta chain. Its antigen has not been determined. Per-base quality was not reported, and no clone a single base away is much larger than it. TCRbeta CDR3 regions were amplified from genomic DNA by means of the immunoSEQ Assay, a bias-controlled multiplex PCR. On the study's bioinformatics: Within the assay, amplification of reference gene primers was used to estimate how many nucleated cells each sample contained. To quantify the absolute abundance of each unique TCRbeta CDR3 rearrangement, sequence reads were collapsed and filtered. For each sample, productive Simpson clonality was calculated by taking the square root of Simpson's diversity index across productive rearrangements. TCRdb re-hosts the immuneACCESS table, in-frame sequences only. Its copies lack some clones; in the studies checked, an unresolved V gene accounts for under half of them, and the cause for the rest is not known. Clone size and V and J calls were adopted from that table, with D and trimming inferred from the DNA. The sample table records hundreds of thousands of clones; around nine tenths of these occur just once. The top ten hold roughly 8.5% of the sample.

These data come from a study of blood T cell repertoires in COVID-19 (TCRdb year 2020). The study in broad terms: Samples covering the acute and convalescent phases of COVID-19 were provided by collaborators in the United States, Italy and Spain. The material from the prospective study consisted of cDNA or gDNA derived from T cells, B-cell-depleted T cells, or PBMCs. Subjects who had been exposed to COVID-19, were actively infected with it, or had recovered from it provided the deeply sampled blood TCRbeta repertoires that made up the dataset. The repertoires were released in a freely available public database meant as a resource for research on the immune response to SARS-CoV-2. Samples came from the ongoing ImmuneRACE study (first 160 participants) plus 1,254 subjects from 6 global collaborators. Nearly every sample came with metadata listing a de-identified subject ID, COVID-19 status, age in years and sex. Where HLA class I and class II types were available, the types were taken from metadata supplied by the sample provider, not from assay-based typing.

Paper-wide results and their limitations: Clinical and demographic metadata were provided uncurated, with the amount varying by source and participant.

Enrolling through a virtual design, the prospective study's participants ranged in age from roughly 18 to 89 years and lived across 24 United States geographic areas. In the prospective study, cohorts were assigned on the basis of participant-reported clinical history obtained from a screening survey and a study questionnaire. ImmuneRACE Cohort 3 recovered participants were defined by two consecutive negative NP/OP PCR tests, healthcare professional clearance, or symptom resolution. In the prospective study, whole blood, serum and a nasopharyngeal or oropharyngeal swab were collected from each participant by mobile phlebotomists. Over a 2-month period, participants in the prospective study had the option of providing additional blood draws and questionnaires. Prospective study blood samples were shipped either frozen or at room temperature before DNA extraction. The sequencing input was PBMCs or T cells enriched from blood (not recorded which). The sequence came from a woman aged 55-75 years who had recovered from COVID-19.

The bases are TGTGCCAGCAGCCAAAACAGGGGCTCCTCTGGAAACACCATATATTTT. This translates into CASSQNRGSSGNTIYF. The chain couples TRBV2 to TRBJ1-3, and 7 junctional nucleotides match TRBD1. CDR1 and CDR2, per the germline V gene, are SNHLY and FYNNEI. From cysteine to phenylalanine, the CDR3 is 16 amino acids long. Just CDR3 DNA is preserved here, 48 bases in frame from base 1. Germline trimming: 6 bases from V, 0 bases from J; junction bases outside gene matches: 8.